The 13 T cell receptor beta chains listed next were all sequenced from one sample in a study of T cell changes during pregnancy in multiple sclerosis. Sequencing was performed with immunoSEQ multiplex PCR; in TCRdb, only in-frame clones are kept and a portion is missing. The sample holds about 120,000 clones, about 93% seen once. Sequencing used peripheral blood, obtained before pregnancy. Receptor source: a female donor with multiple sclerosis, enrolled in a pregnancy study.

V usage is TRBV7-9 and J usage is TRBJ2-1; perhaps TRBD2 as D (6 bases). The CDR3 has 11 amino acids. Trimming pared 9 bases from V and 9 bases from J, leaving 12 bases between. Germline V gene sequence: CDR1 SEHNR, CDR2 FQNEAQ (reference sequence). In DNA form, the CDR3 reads TGTGCCAGTGGTGGAGGGATTGAGCAGTTCTTC. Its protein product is CASGGGIEQFF.

CDR3 nucleotides: TGTGCCAGTACCTCATGGGGCAGGGGGCAGGACACTGAAGCTTTCTTT. Protein sequence: CASTSWGRGQDTEAFF. The chain has TRBV19 and TRBJ1-1; the match to TRBD1 covers 8 bases. The CDR3 spans 16 residues. Trimming cost V 7 bases and J 3 bases; bases outside gene matches: 13. Germline V CDR1 and CDR2: LNHDA, SQIVND (reference sequence).

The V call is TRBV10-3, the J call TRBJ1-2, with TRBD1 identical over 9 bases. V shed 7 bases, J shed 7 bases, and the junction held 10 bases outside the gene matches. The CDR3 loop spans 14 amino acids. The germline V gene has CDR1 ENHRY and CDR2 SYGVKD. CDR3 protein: CAINSDRGTSGYTF. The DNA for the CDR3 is TGTGCCATCAACTCGGACAGGGGAACATCTGGCTACACCTTC.

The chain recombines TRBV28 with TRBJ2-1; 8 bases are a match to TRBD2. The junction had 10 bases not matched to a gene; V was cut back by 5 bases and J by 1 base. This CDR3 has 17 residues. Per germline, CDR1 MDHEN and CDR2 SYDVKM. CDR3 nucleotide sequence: TGTGCCAGCAGTCACTACCGTGGCGGGAGGTCCTACAATGAGCAGTTCTTC. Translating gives CASSHYRGGRSYNEQFF.

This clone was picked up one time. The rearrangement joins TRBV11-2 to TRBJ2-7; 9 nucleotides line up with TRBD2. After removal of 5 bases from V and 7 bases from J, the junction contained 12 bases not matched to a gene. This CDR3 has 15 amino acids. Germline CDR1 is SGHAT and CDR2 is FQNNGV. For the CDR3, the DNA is TGTGCCAGCAGCCCCCTGACGGCGGGGGGGAGGGAGCAGTACTTC. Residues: CASSPLTAGGREQYF.

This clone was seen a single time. CDR3 amino acids: CASSLEAGLMAVLDTQYF. The DNA for the CDR3 is TGTGCCAGCAGCTTAGAAGCGGGACTTATGGCGGTCCTAGATACGCAGTATTTT. The genes are TRBV11-2 and TRBJ2-3, with TRBD2 identical over 7 bases. The CDR3 totals 18 residues. V lost 0 bases and J lost 5; bases outside the gene matches: 14. Looked up from germline, CDR1 is SGHAT and CDR2 is FQNNGV.

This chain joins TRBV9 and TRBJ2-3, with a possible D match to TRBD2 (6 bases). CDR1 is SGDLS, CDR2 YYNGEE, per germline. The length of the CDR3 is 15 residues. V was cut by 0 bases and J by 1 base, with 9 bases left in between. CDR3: CASSVAGVGTDTQYF. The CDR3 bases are TGTGCCAGCAGCGTAGCGGGAGTTGGCACAGATACGCAGTATTTT.

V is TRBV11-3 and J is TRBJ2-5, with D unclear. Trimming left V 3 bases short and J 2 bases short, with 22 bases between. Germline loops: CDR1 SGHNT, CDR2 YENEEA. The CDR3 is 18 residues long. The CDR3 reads CASSFCLILLPLQETQYF. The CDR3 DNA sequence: TGTGCCAGCAGCTTCTGCCTGATTTTGCTGCCGCTACAAGAGACCCAGTACTTC.

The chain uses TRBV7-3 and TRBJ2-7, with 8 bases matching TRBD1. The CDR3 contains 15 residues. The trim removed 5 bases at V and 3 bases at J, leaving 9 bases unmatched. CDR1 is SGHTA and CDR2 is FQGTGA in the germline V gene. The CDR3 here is CASSPSRDRLYEQYF. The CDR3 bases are TGTGCCAGCAGCCCAAGCCGGGACAGGCTCTACGAGCAGTACTTC.

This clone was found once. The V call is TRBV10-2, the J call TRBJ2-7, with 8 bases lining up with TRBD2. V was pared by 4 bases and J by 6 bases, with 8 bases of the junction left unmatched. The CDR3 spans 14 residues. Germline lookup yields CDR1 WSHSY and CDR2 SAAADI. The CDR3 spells CASSVGGGAREQYF. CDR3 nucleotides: TGCGCCAGCAGTGTCGGGGGGGGTGCCCGCGAGCAGTACTTC.

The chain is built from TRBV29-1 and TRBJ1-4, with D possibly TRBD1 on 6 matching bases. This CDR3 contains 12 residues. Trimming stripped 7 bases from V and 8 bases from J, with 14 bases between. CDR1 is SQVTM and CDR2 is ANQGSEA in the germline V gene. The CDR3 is CSGWDNGEKLFF. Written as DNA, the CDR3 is TGCAGCGGGTGGGACAATGGGGAAAAACTGTTTTTT.

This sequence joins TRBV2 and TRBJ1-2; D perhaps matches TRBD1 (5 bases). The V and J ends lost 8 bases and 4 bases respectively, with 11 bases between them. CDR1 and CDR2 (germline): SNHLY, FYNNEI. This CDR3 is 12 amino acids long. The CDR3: CASAGRRYGYTF. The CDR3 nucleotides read TGTGCCAGCGCAGGGCGACGCTATGGCTACACCTTC.

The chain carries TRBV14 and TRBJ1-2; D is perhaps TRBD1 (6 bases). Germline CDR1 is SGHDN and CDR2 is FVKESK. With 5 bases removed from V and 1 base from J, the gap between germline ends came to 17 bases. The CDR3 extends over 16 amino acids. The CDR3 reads CASSYLSDRLNYGYTF. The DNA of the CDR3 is TGTGCCAGCAGCTACTTGTCCGACAGGCTTAACTATGGCTACACCTTC.